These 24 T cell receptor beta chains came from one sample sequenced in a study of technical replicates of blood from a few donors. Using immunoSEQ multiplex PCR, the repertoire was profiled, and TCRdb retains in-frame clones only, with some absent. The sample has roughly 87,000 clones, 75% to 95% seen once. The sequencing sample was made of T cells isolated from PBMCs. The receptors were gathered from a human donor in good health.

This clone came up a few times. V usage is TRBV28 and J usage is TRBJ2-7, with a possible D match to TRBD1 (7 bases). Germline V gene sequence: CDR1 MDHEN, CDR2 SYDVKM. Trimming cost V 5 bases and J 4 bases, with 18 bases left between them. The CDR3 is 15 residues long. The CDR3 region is CASSPRGTADYEQYF. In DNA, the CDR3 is TGTGCCAGCAGTCCCCGCGGGACAGCTGATTACGAGCAGTACTTC.

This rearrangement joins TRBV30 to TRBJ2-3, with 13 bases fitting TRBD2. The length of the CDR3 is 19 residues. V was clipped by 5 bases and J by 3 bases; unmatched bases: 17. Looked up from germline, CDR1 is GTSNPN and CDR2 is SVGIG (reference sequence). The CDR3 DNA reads TGTGCCTGGGGACTAAGACTAGCGGGAGGCCCGGGCTATACAGATACGCAGTATTTT. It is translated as CAWGLRLAGGPGYTDTQYF.

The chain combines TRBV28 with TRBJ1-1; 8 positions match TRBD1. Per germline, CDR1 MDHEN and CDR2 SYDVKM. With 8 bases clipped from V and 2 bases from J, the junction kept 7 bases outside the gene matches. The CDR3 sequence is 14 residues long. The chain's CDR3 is CASGQGAVNTEAFF. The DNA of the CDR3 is TGTGCCAGCGGGCAGGGGGCGGTCAACACTGAAGCTTTCTTT.

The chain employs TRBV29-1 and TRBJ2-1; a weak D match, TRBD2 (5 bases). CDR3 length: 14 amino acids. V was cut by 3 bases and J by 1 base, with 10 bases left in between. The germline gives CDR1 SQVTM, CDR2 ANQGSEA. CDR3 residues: CSVDRGSSYNEQFF. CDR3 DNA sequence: TGCAGCGTTGATCGGGGATCTTCCTACAATGAGCAGTTCTTC.

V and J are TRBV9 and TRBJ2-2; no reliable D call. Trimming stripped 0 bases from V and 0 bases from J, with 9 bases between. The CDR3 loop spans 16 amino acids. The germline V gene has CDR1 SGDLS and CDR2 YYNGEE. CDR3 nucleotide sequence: TGTGCCAGCAGCGTAGCCGTGCGAACGAACACCGGGGAGCTGTTTTTT. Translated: CASSVAVRTNTGELFF.

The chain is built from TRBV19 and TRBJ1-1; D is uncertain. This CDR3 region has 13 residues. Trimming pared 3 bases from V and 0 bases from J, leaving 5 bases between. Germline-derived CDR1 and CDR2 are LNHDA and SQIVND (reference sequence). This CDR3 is CASSIELNTEAFF. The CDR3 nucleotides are TGTGCCAGTAGTATTGAGTTGAACACTGAAGCTTTCTTT.

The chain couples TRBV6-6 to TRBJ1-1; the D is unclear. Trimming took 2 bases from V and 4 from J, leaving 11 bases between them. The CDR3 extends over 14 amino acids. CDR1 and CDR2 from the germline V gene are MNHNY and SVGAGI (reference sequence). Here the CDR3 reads CASSYPKETTEAFF. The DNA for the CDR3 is TGTGCCAGCAGTTACCCTAAGGAGACCACTGAAGCTTTCTTT.

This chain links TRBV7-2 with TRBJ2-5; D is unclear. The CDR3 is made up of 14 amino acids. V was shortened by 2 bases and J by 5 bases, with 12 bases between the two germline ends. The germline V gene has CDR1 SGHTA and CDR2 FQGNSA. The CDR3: CASSLSSGFETQYF. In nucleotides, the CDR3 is TGTGCCAGCAGCTTATCTTCCGGGTTCGAGACCCAGTACTTC. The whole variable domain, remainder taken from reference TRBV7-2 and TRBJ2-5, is GAGVSQSPSNKVTEKGKDVELRCDPISGHTALYWYRQSLGQGLEFLIYFQGNSAPDKSGLPSDRFSAERTGGSVSTLTIQRTQQEDSAVYLCASSLSSGFETQYFGPGTRLLVL.

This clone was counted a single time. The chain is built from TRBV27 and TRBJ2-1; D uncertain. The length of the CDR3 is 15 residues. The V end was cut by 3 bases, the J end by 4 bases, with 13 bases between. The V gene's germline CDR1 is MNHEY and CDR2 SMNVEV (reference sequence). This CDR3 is CASSLVGFRYNEQFF. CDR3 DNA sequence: TGTGCCAGCAGTTTGGTTGGTTTTCGGTACAATGAGCAGTTCTTC.

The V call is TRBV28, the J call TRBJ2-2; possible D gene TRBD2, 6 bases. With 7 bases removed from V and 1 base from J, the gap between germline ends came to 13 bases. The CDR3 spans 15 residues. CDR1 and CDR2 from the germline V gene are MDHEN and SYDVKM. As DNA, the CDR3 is TGTGCCAGCACCCGTGGCGGGGAGAACACCGGGGAGCTGTTTTTT. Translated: CASTRGGENTGELFF.

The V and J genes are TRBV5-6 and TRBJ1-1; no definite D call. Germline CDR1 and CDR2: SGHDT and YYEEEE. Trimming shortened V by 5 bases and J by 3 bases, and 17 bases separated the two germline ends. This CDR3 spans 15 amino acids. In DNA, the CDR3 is TGTGCCAGCAGGGCCGGGCCCCCCGGGGACACTGAAGCTTTCTTT. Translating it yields CASRAGPPGDTEAFF.

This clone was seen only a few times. The CDR3 DNA sequence: TGTGCCAGCAGTTCCCTGACAGGGAGTACAGAGACCCAGTACTTC. This encodes CASSSLTGSTETQYF. The chain couples TRBV27 to TRBJ2-5, with 7 nucleotides matching TRBD1. The length of the CDR3 is 15 residues. The V and J ends lost 4 bases and 4 bases, in that order; junction bases with no gene match: 9. Germline V gene data show CDR1 as MNHEY and CDR2 as SMNVEV (reference sequence).

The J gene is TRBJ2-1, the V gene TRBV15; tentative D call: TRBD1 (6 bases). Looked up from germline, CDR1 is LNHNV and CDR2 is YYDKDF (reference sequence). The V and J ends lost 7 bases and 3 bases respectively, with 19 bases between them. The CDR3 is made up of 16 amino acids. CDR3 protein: CATTVGITGFYNEQFF. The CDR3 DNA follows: TGTGCCACCACCGTAGGCATTACAGGGTTCTACAATGAGCAGTTCTTC.

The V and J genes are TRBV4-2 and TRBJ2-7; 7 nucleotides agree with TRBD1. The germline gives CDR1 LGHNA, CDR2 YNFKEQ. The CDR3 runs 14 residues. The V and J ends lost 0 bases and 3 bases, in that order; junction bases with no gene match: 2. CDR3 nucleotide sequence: TGTGCCAGCAGCCAAGACAGGGGGTTCTACGAGCAGTACTTC. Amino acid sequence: CASSQDRGFYEQYF.

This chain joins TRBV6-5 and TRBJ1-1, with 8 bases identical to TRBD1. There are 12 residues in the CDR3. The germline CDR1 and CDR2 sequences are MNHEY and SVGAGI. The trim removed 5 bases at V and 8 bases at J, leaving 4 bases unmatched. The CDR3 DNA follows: TGTGCCAGCAGTAGTTACAGGGGGGAAGCTTTCTTT. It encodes CASSSYRGEAFF.

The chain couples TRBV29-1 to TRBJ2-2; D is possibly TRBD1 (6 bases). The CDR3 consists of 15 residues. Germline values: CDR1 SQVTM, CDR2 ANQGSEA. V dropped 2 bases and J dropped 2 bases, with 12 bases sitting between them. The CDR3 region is CSVEQGTTNTGELFF. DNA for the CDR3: TGCAGCGTTGAACAGGGGACGACCAACACCGGGGAGCTGTTTTTT.

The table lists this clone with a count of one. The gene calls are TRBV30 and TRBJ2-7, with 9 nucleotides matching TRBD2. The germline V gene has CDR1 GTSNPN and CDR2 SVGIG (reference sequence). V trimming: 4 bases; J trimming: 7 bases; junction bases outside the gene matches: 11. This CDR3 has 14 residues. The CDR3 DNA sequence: TGTGCCTGGACTAAGCGGGAGGCTTGGGGGGAGCAGTACTTC. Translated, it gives CAWTKREAWGEQYF.

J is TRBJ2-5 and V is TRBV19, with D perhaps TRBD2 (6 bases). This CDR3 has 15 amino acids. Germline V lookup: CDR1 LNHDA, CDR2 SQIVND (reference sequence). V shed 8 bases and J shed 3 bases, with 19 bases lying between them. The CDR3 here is CASGSGVGLKETQYF. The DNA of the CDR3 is TGTGCCAGTGGATCTGGAGTGGGACTTAAAGAGACCCAGTACTTC.

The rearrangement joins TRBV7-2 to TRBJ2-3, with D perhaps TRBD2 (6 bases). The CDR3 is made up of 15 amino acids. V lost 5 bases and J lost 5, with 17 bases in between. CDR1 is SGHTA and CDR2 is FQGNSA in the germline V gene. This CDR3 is CASSPEEGVRDTQYF. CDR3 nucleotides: TGTGCCAGCAGCCCGGAGGAGGGAGTTCGAGATACGCAGTATTTT. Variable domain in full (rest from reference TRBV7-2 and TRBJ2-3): GAGVSQSPSNKVTEKGKDVELRCDPISGHTALYWYRQSLGQGLEFLIYFQGNSAPDKSGLPSDRFSAERTGGSVSTLTIQRTQQEDSAVYLCASSPEEGVRDTQYFGPGTRLTVL.

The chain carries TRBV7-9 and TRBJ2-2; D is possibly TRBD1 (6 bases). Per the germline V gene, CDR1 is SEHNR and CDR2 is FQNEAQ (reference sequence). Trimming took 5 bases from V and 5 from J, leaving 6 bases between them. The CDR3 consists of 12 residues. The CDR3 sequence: CASSQGTGELFF. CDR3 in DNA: TGTGCCAGCAGCCAGGGGACCGGGGAGCTGTTTTTT.

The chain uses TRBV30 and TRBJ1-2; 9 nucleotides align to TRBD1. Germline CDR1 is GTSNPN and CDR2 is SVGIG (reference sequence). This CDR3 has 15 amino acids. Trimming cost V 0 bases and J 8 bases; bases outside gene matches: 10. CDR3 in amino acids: CAWSVHEGTGSGYTF. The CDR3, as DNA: TGTGCCTGGAGTGTACACGAGGGGACAGGGAGCGGCTACACCTTC.

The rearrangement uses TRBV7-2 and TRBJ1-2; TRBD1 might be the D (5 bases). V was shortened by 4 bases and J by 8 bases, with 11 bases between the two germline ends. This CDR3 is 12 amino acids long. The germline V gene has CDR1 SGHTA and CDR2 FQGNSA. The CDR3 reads CASSYIGGGYTF. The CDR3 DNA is TGTGCCAGCAGCTATATCGGGGGGGGCTACACCTTC.

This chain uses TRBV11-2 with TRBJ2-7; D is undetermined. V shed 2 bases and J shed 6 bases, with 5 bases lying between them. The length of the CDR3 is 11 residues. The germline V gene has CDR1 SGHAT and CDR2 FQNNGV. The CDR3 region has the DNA TGTGCCAGCAGCTTAAGTAGCGAGCAGTACTTC. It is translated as CASSLSSEQYF.

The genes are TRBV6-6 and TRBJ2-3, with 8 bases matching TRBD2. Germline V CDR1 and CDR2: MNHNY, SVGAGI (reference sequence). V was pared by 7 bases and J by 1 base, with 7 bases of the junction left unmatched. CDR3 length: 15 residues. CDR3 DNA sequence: TGTGCCAGCACCATTAGCGGGGCCCGCACAGATACGCAGTATTTT. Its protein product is CASTISGARTDTQYF.